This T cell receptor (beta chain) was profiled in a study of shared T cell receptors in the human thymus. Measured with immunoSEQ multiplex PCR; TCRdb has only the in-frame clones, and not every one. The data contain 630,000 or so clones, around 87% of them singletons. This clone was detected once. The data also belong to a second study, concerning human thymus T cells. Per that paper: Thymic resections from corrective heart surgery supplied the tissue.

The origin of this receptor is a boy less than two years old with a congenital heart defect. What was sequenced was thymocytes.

The CDR3, as DNA: TGTGCCAGCAACCGGACAGGGGGCTGTTGCGGGTTAAACACTGAAGCTTTCTTT. It is translated as CASNRTGGCCGLNTEAFF. V is TRBV5-6 and J is TRBJ1-1; 11 bases are shared with TRBD1. CDR1 is SGHDT and CDR2 is YYEEEE in the germline V gene. The CDR3 extends over 18 amino acids. Unmatched junction bases numbered 15, after V lost 6 bases and J lost 2 bases.